This is a list of T cell receptor beta chains from one sample in a study of cytomegalovirus exposure and HLA in healthy donors. The protocol was immunoSEQ multiplex PCR, while the TCRdb copy is restricted to in-frame clones and leaves out a portion. The sample carries approximately 97,000 clones, approximately 81% recorded once. Sequenced: PBMCs. The receptors come from a woman between 35 and 50 years old in good health and CMV-seropositive. Each CDR3 is given with its conserved first and last residue. A D gene is named only where the DNA matches it firmly. Size values are once, few and many counts, or a class for expanded clones, and some rows have none.

J	D	length	V	size	CDR3	DNA
TRBJ1-5	TRBD1	15	TRBV9	-	CASSVGTDPNQPQHF	TGTGCCAGCAGCGTCGGGACAGATCCCAATCAGCCCCAGCATTTT
TRBJ2-3	TRBD2	18	TRBV30	-	CAWSVLPGLAGLTDTQYF	TGTGCCTGGAGTGTACTCCCGGGACTAGCGGGACTTACAGATACGCAGTATTTT
TRBJ2-5	TRBD2	14	TRBV5-4	-	CASSLGLAGQTQYF	TGTGCCAGCAGCTTGGGACTAGCGGGGCAGACCCAGTACTTC
TRBJ1-1	-	14	TRBV9	-	CASSSRAMGTEAFF	TGTGCCAGCAGCTCCAGGGCGATGGGCACTGAAGCTTTCTTT
TRBJ2-7	-	14	TRBV7-9	-	CASSAGTSTYEQYF	TGTGCCAGCAGCGCCGGGACAAGCACCTACGAGCAGTACTTC
TRBJ2-7	TRBD1	15	TRBV28	-	CASRSGTGVLDEQYF	TGTGCCAGCAGATCTGGGACAGGGGTTCTGGACGAGCAGTACTTC
TRBJ2-7	TRBD2	14	TRBV5-1	-	CASSFRTSIYEQYF	TGCGCCAGCAGCTTCAGGACTAGCATCTACGAGCAGTACTTC
TRBJ2-3	TRBD1	12	TRBV19	-	CATRQGSDTQYF	TGTGCCACCCGACAGGGATCAGATACGCAGTATTTT
TRBJ1-1	-	13	TRBV10-3	-	CAIKEGFTAEAFF	TGTGCCATCAAGGAGGGATTCACGGCTGAAGCTTTCTTT
TRBJ1-2	TRBD1	13	TRBV2	-	CASTAQGGYGYTF	TGTGCCAGCACGGCGCAGGGGGGCTATGGCTACACCTTC
TRBJ1-5	TRBD1	17	TRBV19	-	CASSIFRGQFVGQPQHF	TGTGCCAGTAGTATCTTCAGGGGGCAGTTTGTAGGTCAGCCCCAGCATTTT
TRBJ1-1	-	17	TRBV4-1	once	CASSQVPGQGMNTEAFF	TGCGCCAGCAGCCAAGTCCCCGGACAAGGAATGAACACTGAAGCTTTCTTT
TRBJ1-1	TRBD1	15	TRBV13	many	CASSLAGQDFSEAFF	TGTGCCAGCAGCTTAGCGGGACAGGACTTTTCTGAAGCTTTCTTT
TRBJ2-1	-	10	TRBV5-1	-	CASRGSEQFF	TGCGCCAGCAGGGGCAGTGAGCAGTTCTTC
TRBJ1-1	-	14	TRBV5-1	-	CASSLGQRNTEAFF	TGCGCCAGCAGCTTGGGACAGAGGAACACTGAAGCTTTCTTT
TRBJ2-7	-	13	TRBV7-9	-	CASRQGSPYEQYF	TGTGCCAGCAGACAGGGCTCCCCCTACGAGCAGTACTTC
TRBJ2-5	-	12	TRBV29-1	-	CSVVGGSETQYF	TGCAGCGTTGTGGGGGGATCGGAGACCCAGTACTTC
TRBJ2-7	TRBD2	15	TRBV10-3	-	CAISESSGRVYEQYF	TGTGCCATCAGTGAGTCTAGCGGGAGGGTCTACGAGCAGTACTTC
TRBJ1-1	-	14	TRBV6-5	-	CASSSATGNTEAFF	TGTGCCAGCAGTTCCGCGACAGGGAACACTGAAGCTTTCTTT
TRBJ2-1	-	13	TRBV2	-	CASSETVYNEQFF	TGTGCCAGCAGTGAGACAGTATACAATGAGCAGTTCTTC
TRBJ2-7	-	15	TRBV19	-	CASSSGAQGSVEQYF	TGTGCCAGTAGTAGTGGGGCCCAGGGAAGCGTCGAGCAGTACTTC
TRBJ2-3	-	12	TRBV7-9	-	CASSPLLDTQYF	TGTGCCAGCAGCCCCCTTTTGGATACGCAGTATTTT
TRBJ1-2	-	12	TRBV6-4	-	CASSVEAYGYTF	TGTGCCAGCAGTGTGGAGGCCTATGGCTACACCTTC
TRBJ2-3	-	13	TRBV6-5	few	CASSLLRGDTQYF	TGTGCCAGCAGTTTACTCCGGGGAGATACGCAGTATTTT
TRBJ1-2	TRBD1	15	TRBV11-2	-	CASSPNRGTFIGYTF	TGTGCCAGCAGCCCAAACAGGGGGACGTTTATAGGCTACACCTTC
TRBJ1-5	TRBD1	15	TRBV7-2	-	CASSPNRGNAQPQHF	TGTGCCAGCAGCCCCAACAGGGGTAACGCTCAGCCCCAGCATTTT
TRBJ2-1	-	13	TRBV7-3	few	CASSSDSVNEQFF	TGTGCCAGCAGCTCGGACTCGGTTAATGAGCAGTTCTTC
TRBJ2-2	-	13	TRBV29-1	-	CSVRRGNTGELFF	TGCAGCGTAAGGCGGGGTAACACCGGGGAGCTGTTTTTT
TRBJ1-1	-	14	TRBV5-1	-	CASSSGVWGTEAFF	TGCGCCAGCAGCTCAGGGGTTTGGGGCACTGAAGCTTTCTTT
TRBJ2-1	TRBD2	16	TRBV27	-	CASSLFQREGYNEQFF	TGTGCCAGCAGTTTATTTCAGCGGGAGGGCTACAATGAGCAGTTCTTC
TRBJ2-7	-	14	TRBV19	-	CASSIDASFGEQYF	TGTGCCAGTAGTATAGACGCTAGCTTCGGCGAGCAGTACTTC
TRBJ2-7	-	14	TRBV19	-	CASSRPGASYEQYF	TGTGCCAGTAGCCGCCCGGGAGCATCCTACGAGCAGTACTTC
TRBJ2-5	TRBD2	15	TRBV7-9	-	CASSPGRGLGETQYF	TGTGCCAGCAGCCCCGGTAGGGGACTAGGAGAGACCCAGTACTTC
TRBJ2-5	TRBD1	15	TRBV5-1	medium-sized	CASHTPQGAQETQYF	TGCGCCAGCCATACCCCACAGGGGGCCCAAGAGACCCAGTACTTC
TRBJ2-1	-	16	TRBV11-3	-	CASSLPSGSYKDEQFF	TGTGCCAGCAGCTTACCCTCGGGATCGTATAAAGATGAGCAGTTCTTC
TRBJ2-1	-	14	TRBV9	-	CASSPSRAGYEQFF	TGTGCCAGCAGCCCAAGCCGGGCGGGCTATGAGCAGTTCTTC
TRBJ2-5	TRBD2	16	TRBV18	few	CASSPPGTSGGETQYF	TGTGCCAGCTCACCACCGGGAACTAGCGGGGGAGAGACCCAGTACTTC
TRBJ1-1	-	13	TRBV5-6	-	CASSLTENTEAFF	TGTGCCAGCAGCTTGACAGAGAACACTGAAGCTTTCTTT
TRBJ2-5	TRBD2	12	TRBV15	-	CAPSRDRGGENF	TGTGCCCCCAGCAGAGATCGGGGGGGGGAGAACTTC
TRBJ2-7	TRBD1	14	TRBV18	-	CASSPVDRGNEQYF	TGTGCCAGCTCACCCGTCGACAGGGGCAACGAGCAGTACTTC
TRBJ1-6	-	18	TRBV28	-	CASSLSQFGGWDNSPLHF	TGTGCCAGCAGTTTAAGTCAATTCGGGGGGTGGGATAATTCACCCCTCCACTTT
TRBJ2-1	TRBD1	15	TRBV2	few	CASSWDRDRDNEQFF	TGTGCCAGCAGTTGGGACCGGGACAGGGACAATGAGCAGTTCTTC
TRBJ2-7	-	19	TRBV21-1	-	CASSKEVSGVAGEGYEQYF	TGTGCCAGCAGCAAAGAGGTTTCGGGGGTAGCGGGAGAGGGGTACGAGCAGTACTTC